This entry features one T cell receptor beta chain sequence. Its recognized antigen is unknown. Qualities for individual bases were not recorded, and no much larger clone is one base off. These data come from a study of cytomegalovirus exposure and HLA in healthy donors (dated by TCRdb to the late 2010s). At the level of the whole study: According to a later analysis, one platform produced both the 110 or so validation repertoires and the 666 repertoires of the first cohort. Besides the first cohort of 666 subjects, a separate validation cohort made up of about 120 different subjects was used. The study aimed to test whether signatures of past pathogen exposure could be identified by cataloging public T cell receptors. The study combined high-throughput TCR immunosequencing, statistical association of individual TCRs with disease status, and machine learning to predict cytomegalovirus infection status.

Study-wide findings and limitations: According to the authors, the approach could potentially be generalized to other disease states and immunological phenotypes. A later analysis had no HLA typing for the validation cohort, so co-occurrence there was scored across all 110 or so repertoires. Across donors, most TCR sequences were observed very rarely, whereas some public TCRs were present in many individuals. A later analysis found that TCRs clustered in the first cohort also tended to co-occur in the 120 validation repertoires, with 94% of cluster scores above 0. The study gave a list of around 170 TCR beta chains associated with cytomegalovirus. The classifier was reported to diagnose cytomegalovirus status with high specificity and sensitivity in both the original cohort and the validation cohort. A few of the identified cytomegalovirus-associated TCR beta chains were confirmed in vitro to be specific for cytomegalovirus antigens.

The germline V gene supplies CDR1 SGHRS and CDR2 YFSETQ. There are 14 amino acids in the CDR3, from cysteine to phenylalanine inclusive. This entry keeps only the CDR3 DNA: 42 bases, framed from base 1. V ends up 6 bases short and J 4 bases short, with an unmatched junction base count of 5. Library generation was performed with the immunoSEQ multiplex PCR assay. On the authors' methods: To diagnose cytomegalovirus status from the catalog of TCR beta chain sequences, a statistical classification framework was built. The source is immuneACCESS, and TCRdb retained only in-frame sequences with V and J called. Part of the clones is not carried over; for the studies checked, unresolved V genes explain less than half of this, and the remainder is unexplained. V, J and clone size are taken as reported in that table, and D and trimming were inferred from the DNA itself. This sample gives some 60,000 clones in total; about 96% of them show up just once. Approximately 0.91% of the sample belongs to the ten largest clones.

Separate from the approximately 700-subject first cohort, the validation cohort of 95 to 150 subjects was the group to which the donors belonged. This clonotype was obtained from a man between 18 and 29 years old in good health and CMV-seronegative. Recombination joined TRBV5-1 with TRBJ2-1, with 9 middle bases fitting TRBD2. The specimen sequenced was PBMCs. The CDR3 loop reads CASMSSGTYNEQFF. The DNA sequence is as follows: TGCGCCAGCATGTCTAGCGGGACGTACAATGAGCAGTTCTTC.